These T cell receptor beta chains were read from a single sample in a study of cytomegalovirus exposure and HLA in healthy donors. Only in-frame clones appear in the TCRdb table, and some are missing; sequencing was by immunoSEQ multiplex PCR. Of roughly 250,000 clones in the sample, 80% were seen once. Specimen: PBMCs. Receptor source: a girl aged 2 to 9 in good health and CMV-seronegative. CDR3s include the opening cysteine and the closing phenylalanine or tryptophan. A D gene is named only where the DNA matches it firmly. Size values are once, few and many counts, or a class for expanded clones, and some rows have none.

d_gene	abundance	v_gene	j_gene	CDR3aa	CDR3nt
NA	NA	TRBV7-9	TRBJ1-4	CASSWSNYEKLFF	TGTGCCAGCTCTTGGTCTAACTATGAAAAACTGTTTTTT
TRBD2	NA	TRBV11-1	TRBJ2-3	CASSLADLAGGTDTQYF	TGTGCCAGCAGCTTAGCGGATTTAGCGGGGGGCACAGATACGCAGTATTTT
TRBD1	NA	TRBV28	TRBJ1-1	CASSPQGAWNTEAFF	TGTGCCAGCAGTCCCCAGGGGGCGTGGAACACTGAAGCTTTCTTT
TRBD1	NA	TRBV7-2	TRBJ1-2	CASSPETGGVYGYTF	TGTGCCAGCAGCCCAGAAACAGGGGGCGTCTATGGCTACACCTTC
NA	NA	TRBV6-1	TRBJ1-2	CASSEAGGYGYTF	TGTGCCAGCAGTGAAGCGGGGGGATATGGCTACACCTTC
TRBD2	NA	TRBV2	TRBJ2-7	CASSTLLGVSSGYEQYF	TGTGCCAGCAGTACTCTTCTCGGGGTGTCTAGCGGGTACGAGCAGTACTTC
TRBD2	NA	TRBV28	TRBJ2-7	CASSFSSGSYEQYF	TGTGCCAGCAGTTTTTCTAGCGGCTCCTACGAGCAGTACTTC
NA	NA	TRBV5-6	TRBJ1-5	CASSLGGLHQPQHF	TGTGCCAGCAGCTTGGGAGGGCTTCATCAGCCCCAGCATTTT
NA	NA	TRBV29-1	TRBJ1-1	CSVISNTEAFF	TGCAGCGTCATCAGTAACACTGAAGCTTTCTTT
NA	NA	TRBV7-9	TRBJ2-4	CASSIYWGELAKNIQYF	TGTGCCAGCAGTATCTATTGGGGGGAGCTAGCCAAAAACATTCAGTACTTC
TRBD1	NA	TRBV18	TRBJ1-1	CASSQTGLDTEAFF	TGTGCCAGCTCACAGACAGGGCTCGACACTGAAGCTTTCTTT
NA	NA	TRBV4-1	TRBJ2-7	CASSQVVAAVYEQYF	TGCGCCAGCAGCCAAGTGGTAGCGGCAGTCTACGAGCAGTACTTC
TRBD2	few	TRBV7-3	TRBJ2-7	CASSLAGGPGEQYF	TGTGCCAGCAGCTTAGCGGGAGGGCCGGGCGAGCAGTACTTC
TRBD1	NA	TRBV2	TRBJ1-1	CASRAGGCEAFF	TGTGCCAGCAGAGCAGGGGGATGTGAAGCTTTCTTT
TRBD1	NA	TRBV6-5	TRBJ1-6	CASSLGQGNSPLHF	TGTGCCAGCAGTTTGGGACAGGGAAATTCACCCCTCCACTTT
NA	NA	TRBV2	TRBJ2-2	CASYQQRNTGELFF	TGTGCCAGCTATCAACAAAGAAACACCGGGGAGCTGTTTTTT
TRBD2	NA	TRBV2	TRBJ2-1	CASGRAGTYNEQFF	TGTGCCAGCGGGAGAGCGGGAACCTACAATGAGCAGTTCTTC
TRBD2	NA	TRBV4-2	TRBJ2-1	CASRNPGGAYNEQFF	TGTGCCAGCAGAAATCCGGGGGGGGCCTACAATGAGCAGTTCTTC
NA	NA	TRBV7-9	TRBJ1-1	CASSLGGVIEAFF	TGTGCCAGCAGCTTGGGAGGGGTAATTGAAGCTTTCTTT
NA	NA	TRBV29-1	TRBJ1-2	CSARGSGNGYTF	TGCAGCGCCCGAGGATCCGGCAACGGCTACACCTTC
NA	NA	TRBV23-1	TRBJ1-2	CASSQSRLVANYGYTF	TGCGCCAGCAGTCAATCCCGTTTGGTAGCTAACTATGGCTACACCTTC
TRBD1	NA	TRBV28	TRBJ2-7	CASQYRFGVWTGEWQYF	TGTGCCAGCCAGTACCGGTTCGGAGTGTGGACAGGGGAGTGGCAGTACTTC
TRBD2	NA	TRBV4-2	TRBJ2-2	CASSQVLAGGLNTGELFF	TGTGCCAGCAGCCAAGTACTAGCGGGGGGATTGAACACCGGGGAGCTGTTTTTT
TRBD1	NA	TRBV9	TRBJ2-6	CASSGRQGSGANVLTF	TGTGCCAGCAGCGGACGACAGGGTTCTGGGGCCAACGTCCTGACTTTC
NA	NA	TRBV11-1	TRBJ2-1	CASSEDHEQFF	TGTGCCAGCAGCGAGGATCATGAGCAGTTCTTC
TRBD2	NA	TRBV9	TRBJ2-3	CASSVGGADTDTQYF	TGTGCCAGCAGCGTGGGAGGGGCCGATACAGATACGCAGTATTTT
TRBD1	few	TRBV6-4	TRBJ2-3	CASSDMGQRTDTQYF	TGTGCCAGCAGTGACATGGGACAGCGAACAGATACGCAGTATTTT
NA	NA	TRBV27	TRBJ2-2	CASSFTRDTGELFF	TGTGCCAGCAGTTTTACTAGGGACACCGGGGAGCTGTTTTTT
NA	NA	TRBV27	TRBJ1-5	CASSPGGVSNQPQHF	TGTGCCAGCAGTCCAGGAGGGGTTAGCAATCAGCCCCAGCATTTT
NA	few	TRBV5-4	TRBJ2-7	CASSSPGLYEQYF	TGTGCCAGCAGCTCTCCGGGACTTTACGAGCAGTACTTC
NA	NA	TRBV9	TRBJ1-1	CASSETGTMNTEAFF	TGTGCCAGCAGCGAAACAGGGACGATGAACACTGAAGCTTTCTTT
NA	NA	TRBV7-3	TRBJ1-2	CASSLPGSDGYTF	TGTGCCAGCAGCTTACCGGGGTCGGATGGCTACACCTTC
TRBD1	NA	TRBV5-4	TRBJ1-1	CASRYTGGEAFF	TGTGCCAGCAGATATACAGGGGGTGAAGCTTTCTTT
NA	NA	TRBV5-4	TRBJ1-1	CASSSKQGQNTEAFF	TGTGCCAGCAGCTCGAAACAGGGACAGAACACTGAAGCTTTCTTT
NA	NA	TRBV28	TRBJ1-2	CASSLSGRNYGYTF	TGTGCCAGCAGCCTCTCGGGGAGAAACTATGGCTACACCTTC
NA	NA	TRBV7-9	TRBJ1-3	CASSLDEGNTIYF	TGTGCCAGCAGCTTAGATGAGGGAAACACCATATATTTT
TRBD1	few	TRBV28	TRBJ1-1	CASSLPRGRGSAFF	TGTGCCAGCAGTCTACCCAGGGGGCGGGGGTCAGCTTTCTTT
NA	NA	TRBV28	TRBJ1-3	CASSPPGGLYGNTIYF	TGTGCCAGCAGTCCCCCCGGAGGGCTGTATGGAAACACCATATATTTT
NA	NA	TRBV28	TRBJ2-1	CASSFCLVASYNEQFF	TGTGCCAGCAGTTTCTGCCTAGTGGCGTCCTACAATGAGCAGTTCTTC
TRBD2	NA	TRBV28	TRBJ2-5	CASSRTSGRLWKETQYF	TGTGCCAGCAGTCGGACTAGCGGGAGACTCTGGAAAGAGACCCAGTACTTC
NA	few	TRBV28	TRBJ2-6	CASSSPPGSGANVLTF	TGTGCCAGCAGCTCCCCCCCGGGATCTGGGGCCAACGTCCTGACTTTC
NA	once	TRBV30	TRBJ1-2	CAWKALRGGYTF	TGTGCCTGGAAGGCACTCCGGGGTGGCTACACCTTC
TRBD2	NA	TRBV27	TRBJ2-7	CASSFRGGGAYEQYF	TGTGCCAGCAGTTTCCGCGGCGGGGGGGCCTACGAGCAGTACTTC
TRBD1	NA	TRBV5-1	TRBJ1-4	CASSPTGVNEKLFF	TGCGCCAGCAGCCCGACAGGGGTTAATGAAAAACTGTTTTTT
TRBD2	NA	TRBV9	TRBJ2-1	CASSVEGLAGVMFF	TGTGCCAGCAGCGTAGAAGGACTAGCGGGAGTTATGTTCTTC
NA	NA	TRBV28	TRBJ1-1	CASSSQGDTEAFF	TGTGCCAGCAGTTCACAGGGTGACACTGAAGCTTTCTTT
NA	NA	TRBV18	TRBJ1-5	CASSPDSYSNQPQHF	TGTGCCAGCTCACCCGACAGTTATAGCAATCAGCCCCAGCATTTT
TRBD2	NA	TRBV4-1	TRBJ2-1	CASSLSYGRASYNEQFF	TGCGCCAGCAGCCTGAGTTACGGGAGGGCCTCCTACAATGAGCAGTTCTTC
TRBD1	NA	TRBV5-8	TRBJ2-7	CASSSPGQWYEQYF	TGTGCCAGCAGCTCTCCGGGACAGTGGTACGAGCAGTACTTC
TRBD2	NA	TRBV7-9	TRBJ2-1	CASSVPGLAANEQFF	TGTGCCAGCAGCGTCCCGGGACTAGCGGCTAATGAGCAGTTCTTC